This T cell receptor (beta chain) appears in the sequencing data of a study of OX40 agonist ivuxolimab in advanced cancers. Looking at the study overall: It was ivuxolimab, an agonistic anti-OX40 (CD134) antibody, that patients were treated with. Patients in dose escalation had liver, melanoma, kidney or head and neck cancers. Study results and caveats: Researchers did not establish what antigens the expanded peripheral T cells target.

TCRdb keeps only in-frame clones here, not all; method: immunoSEQ multiplex PCR. The sample has some 74,000 clones; around 93% are singletons. In the case of this clone: As yet, its antigen is unknown.

Germline-derived CDR1 and CDR2 are SGHNT and YYREEE (reference sequence). This CDR3 spans 14 amino acids. Germline trimming cut 5 bases from V and 1 base from J; bases unmatched to any gene: 5. Sequencing used CD4+ or CD8+ T cells sorted from blood, obtained in a trial of the OX40 agonist ivuxolimab. The receptor's source is an adult with an advanced solid tumor such as melanoma, head and neck, liver or kidney cancer. This chain links TRBV5-4 with TRBJ1-1; 7 bases are shared with TRBD1. For the CDR3, the DNA is TGTGCCAGCAGAACGGGACAGACGAACACTGAAGCTTTCTTT. Protein sequence: CASRTGQTNTEAFF.